A selection of T cell receptor beta chains follows, all from one sample in a study of post-analysis software for immune sequencing data. TCRdb recomputed calls from the PCR reads with MiXCR, one row per CDR3 protein. The sample holds hundreds of thousands of distinct CDR3 sequences, 53% seen once. Source material: blood. The source is a girl under 18 with multiple sclerosis. CDR3s leave out the opening cysteine and the closing phenylalanine or tryptophan. Fields, in order: V gene, J gene, CDR3 protein.

>TRBV20-1|TRBJ2-7
SAQDRGRIYEQY
>TRBV29-1|TRBJ1-1
SVQGFTTEAF
>TRBV12-3/TRBV12-4|TRBJ1-2
ASSLKRDGYT
>TRBV6-5|TRBJ1-2
ASRLQGFGYT
>TRBV2|TRBJ2-4
ASSPTVAKNIQY
>TRBV20-1|TRBJ2-6
SASIRVGVGANVLT
>TRBV29-1|TRBJ1-1
SYQPVPKNTEAF
>TRBV20-1|TRBJ1-2
SALGNQDNYGYT
>TRBV12-5|TRBJ2-5
ASGLGNQETQY
>TRBV4-1|TRBJ2-5
ASSQIGNQETQY
>TRBV10-3|TRBJ2-3
AVGQGGSTDTQY
>TRBV24-1|TRBJ2-1
ATSDTGIPNEQF
>TRBV14|TRBJ2-7
ASSQGNSYEQY
>TRBV7-9|TRBJ1-5
ASSSGLPNQPQH
>TRBV19|TRBJ2-1
ASSGRGRGRGNEQF
>TRBV29-1|TRBJ2-3
SVSGRTDTQY
>TRBV7-2|TRBJ1-1
ASSLGPRPNTEAF
>TRBV4-1|TRBJ2-7
ASSQDPGQYEQY
>TRBV29-1|TRBJ1-2
SVEARTNYGYT
>TRBV7-8|TRBJ2-3
ASSQRRETSDTQY
>TRBV20-1|NA
SARVGGQPAGYEQY
>TRBV29-1|TRBJ2-1
SVEPPAGQTYNEQF
>TRBV12-3/TRBV12-4|TRBJ2-1
ASTLLDRNEQF
>TRBV20-1|TRBJ2-7
SANVLAGDRSYEQY
>TRBV2|TRBJ2-7
AITLGSSYEQY
>TRBV6-2/TRBV6-3|TRBJ2-1
ASSRKKNNEQF
>TRBV5-1|TRBJ2-7
ASSLGGNYEQY
>TRBV20-1|TRBJ2-6
SAGRQGAAGANVLT
>TRBV3-1|TRBJ2-1
ASTLGAGGKF
>TRBV7-8|TRBJ2-5
ASSPRRGGGQETQY
>TRBV5-1|TRBJ2-5
ASSDPEQTQY
>TRBV20-1|TRBJ2-5
SARDPLAGLKETQY